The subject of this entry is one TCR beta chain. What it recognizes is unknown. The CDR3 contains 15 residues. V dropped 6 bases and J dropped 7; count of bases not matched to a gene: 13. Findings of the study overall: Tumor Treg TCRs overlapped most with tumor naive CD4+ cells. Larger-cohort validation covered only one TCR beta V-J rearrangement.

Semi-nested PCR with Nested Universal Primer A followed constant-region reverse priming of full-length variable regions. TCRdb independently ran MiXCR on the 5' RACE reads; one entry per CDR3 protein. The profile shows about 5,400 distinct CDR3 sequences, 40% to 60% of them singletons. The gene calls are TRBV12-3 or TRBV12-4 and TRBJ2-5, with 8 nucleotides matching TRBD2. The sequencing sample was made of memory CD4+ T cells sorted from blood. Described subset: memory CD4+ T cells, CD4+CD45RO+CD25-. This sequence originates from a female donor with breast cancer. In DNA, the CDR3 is TGTGCCAGCAGCCCAGCGGGGGCCGTCCCAGGGACCCAGTACTTC. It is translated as CASSPAGAVPGTQYF.